These 15 T cell receptor beta chains were sequenced from one sample in a study of blood T cell repertoires in COVID-19. Generated by immunoSEQ multiplex PCR, the TCRdb table keeps only in-frame clones and is missing some. The sample lists about 150,000 clones, 79% occurring once. Material for sequencing was PBMCs or T cells enriched from blood (not recorded which). All receptors derive from a woman aged 70-85 years in a cohort exposed to, infected with or recovered from COVID-19 (not recorded which).

The gene calls are TRBV3-1 (or the pseudogene TRBV3-2) and TRBJ1-6, with TRBD1 matching 7 bases. This CDR3 is 15 amino acids long. Germline trimming cut 1 base from V and 9 bases from J; bases unmatched to any gene: 6. The V gene's germline CDR1 is LGHDT and CDR2 YNNKEL (reference sequence). The CDR3 DNA reads as TGTGCCAGCAGCCAAGTTTTAGGGGGCGGTTCACCCCTCCACTTT. Its protein product is CASSQVLGGGSPLHF.

As regards this clone: Other DNA sequences within the sample encode an identical CDR3. The V gene is TRBV5-1, the J gene TRBJ1-6; 8 bases are a match to TRBD1. The J segment lost 7 bases and the V segment lost 0 bases, leaving 3 bases of the junction unmatched. The CDR3 sequence is 15 residues long. Germline lookup yields CDR1 SGHRS and CDR2 YFSETQ. Here the CDR3 DNA reads TGCGCCAGCAGCTTGGGACAGGGGACCAATTCACCCCTCCACTTT. It encodes CASSLGQGTNSPLHF.

V and J are TRBV28 and TRBJ1-5; tentatively, D is TRBD1 (6 bases). Trimming took 5 bases from V and 2 from J, leaving 16 bases between them. Germline loops: CDR1 MDHEN, CDR2 SYDVKM. The CDR3 runs to 16 residues. The CDR3 sequence: CASSPPTGLGNQPQHF. The DNA for the CDR3 is TGTGCCAGCAGTCCTCCGACAGGCCTGGGCAATCAGCCCCAGCATTTT.

This rearrangement joins TRBV28 to TRBJ2-1; 10 nucleotides line up with TRBD2. CDR1 MDHEN and CDR2 SYDVKM come from the germline V gene. The junction had 2 bases not matched to a gene; V was cut back by 6 bases and J by 3 bases. The length of the CDR3 is 14 residues. The CDR3 loop is CASSLAGDYNEQFF. The CDR3 nucleotides read TGTGCCAGCAGCCTAGCGGGGGACTACAATGAGCAGTTCTTC.

This sequence joins TRBV28 and TRBJ1-4; 8 nucleotides match TRBD1. In germline, CDR1 is MDHEN, CDR2 SYDVKM. The CDR3 is made up of 15 amino acids. V lost 2 bases to trimming and J lost 3 bases; unmatched junction nucleotides: 2. Written as DNA, the CDR3 is TGTGCCAGCAGTTTACAGGGGGCGGCTAATGAAAAACTGTTTTTT. Its protein is CASSLQGAANEKLFF.

In this sample, this clone turned up many times. Here the CDR3 reads CASSLWTSLETQYF. The CDR3 DNA is TGTGCCAGCAGCTTATGGACTAGCTTGGAGACCCAGTACTTC. The V gene is TRBV5-4, the J gene TRBJ2-5; 8 bases align to TRBD2. The CDR3 is 14 residues long. J lost 5 bases, V lost 2 bases, and 5 bases had no gene match. Germline assignment: CDR1 SGHNT and CDR2 YYREEE (reference sequence).

The chain carries TRBV29-1 and TRBJ2-1; TRBD1 agrees at 11 bases. Unmatched junction bases numbered 6, after V lost 5 bases and J lost 9 bases. The V gene's germline CDR1 is SQVTM and CDR2 ANQGSEA. The CDR3 is 13 residues long. The CDR3: CSVYRDRGGEQFF. In nucleotides, the CDR3 is TGCAGCGTTTACCGGGACAGGGGGGGTGAGCAGTTCTTC.

This clone showed up just once. The chain combines TRBV7-2 with TRBJ1-2; D call uncertain. Per germline, CDR1 SGHTA and CDR2 FQGNSA. V shed 1 base and J shed 2 bases, with 8 bases lying between them. The CDR3 spans 14 residues. CDR3 in amino acids: CASSLDAGNYGYTF. CDR3 bases: TGTGCCAGCAGCTTAGACGCGGGGAACTATGGCTACACCTTC.

The J gene is TRBJ2-7, the V gene TRBV5-4, with 12 bases identical to TRBD2. Per the germline V gene, CDR1 is SGHNT and CDR2 is YYREEE (reference sequence). V was clipped by 5 bases and J by 1 base; unmatched bases: 10. The CDR3 consists of 17 residues. The CDR3 spells CASSIGTSGRISYEQYF. The DNA for the CDR3 is TGTGCCAGCAGTATTGGGACTAGCGGGCGAATTTCCTACGAGCAGTACTTC.

This chain connects TRBV28 to TRBJ2-3; a possible D gene is TRBD1 (6 bases). The V end was cut by 5 bases, the J end by 2 bases, with 11 bases between. The CDR3 extends over 14 amino acids. CDR1 MDHEN and CDR2 SYDVKM come from the germline V gene. CDR3 in amino acids: CASSQGTFTDTQYF. As DNA, the CDR3 is TGTGCCAGCAGTCAGGGGACCTTCACAGATACGCAGTATTTT.

V gene TRBV28 combines with J gene TRBJ2-5, with 11 bases aligning to TRBD2. The trim removed 2 bases at V and 6 bases at J, leaving 8 bases unmatched. This CDR3 is 16 amino acids long. CDR1 MDHEN and CDR2 SYDVKM come from the germline V gene. This chain's CDR3 is CASSLDPLAGAQTQYF. CDR3 DNA sequence: TGTGCCAGCAGTTTAGATCCACTAGCGGGAGCCCAGACCCAGTACTTC. Supplemented by reference TRBV28 and TRBJ2-5, the full variable domain reads DVKVTQSSRYLVKRTGEKVFLECVQDMDHENMFWYRQDPGLGLRLIYFSYDVKMKEKGDIPEGYSVSREKKERFSLILESASTNQTSMYLCASSLDPLAGAQTQYFGPGTRLLVL.

The chain uses TRBV10-3 and TRBJ2-1; 7 nucleotides agree with TRBD2. CDR3 size: 15 residues. The germline CDR1 and CDR2 sequences are ENHRY and SYGVKD. The ends lost 6 bases at V and 7 bases at J; junction bases unmatched: 12. The CDR3 bases are TGTGCCATCAGGGGAGGGCCTGGGCTTTGGAATGAGCAGTTCTTC. This translates into CAIRGGPGLWNEQFF.

The V gene is TRBV6-6, the J gene TRBJ1-3; TRBD1 might be the D (5 bases). Germline V CDR1 and CDR2: MNHNY, SVGAGI (reference sequence). There are 14 residues in the CDR3. V lost 6 bases to trimming and J lost 0 bases, with 9 bases between them. The CDR3 protein is CASSGHTSGNTIYF. The CDR3 DNA reads TGTGCCAGCAGCGGACATACCTCTGGAAACACCATATATTTT.

The J gene is TRBJ2-5, the V gene TRBV7-2; TRBD2 agrees at 12 bases. Germline lookup yields CDR1 SGHTA and CDR2 FQGNSA. This CDR3 comprises 14 residues. V lost 5 bases and J lost 8; bases outside the gene matches: 6. CDR3 sequence (DNA): TGTGCCAGCAGCATGGGACTAGCGGGTCGAACCCAGTACTTC. This encodes CASSMGLAGRTQYF.

This clone has just one count. V and J are TRBV7-9 and TRBJ2-1, with 10 nucleotides matching TRBD2. V lost 4 bases to trimming and J lost 10 bases; unmatched junction nucleotides: 10. CDR3 length: 15 amino acids. From germline, CDR1 is SEHNR and CDR2 FQNEAQ (reference sequence). CDR3 loop: CASSSGTSVTVEQFF. Here the CDR3 DNA reads TGTGCCAGCAGCTCCGGGACTAGCGTGACAGTGGAGCAGTTCTTC.